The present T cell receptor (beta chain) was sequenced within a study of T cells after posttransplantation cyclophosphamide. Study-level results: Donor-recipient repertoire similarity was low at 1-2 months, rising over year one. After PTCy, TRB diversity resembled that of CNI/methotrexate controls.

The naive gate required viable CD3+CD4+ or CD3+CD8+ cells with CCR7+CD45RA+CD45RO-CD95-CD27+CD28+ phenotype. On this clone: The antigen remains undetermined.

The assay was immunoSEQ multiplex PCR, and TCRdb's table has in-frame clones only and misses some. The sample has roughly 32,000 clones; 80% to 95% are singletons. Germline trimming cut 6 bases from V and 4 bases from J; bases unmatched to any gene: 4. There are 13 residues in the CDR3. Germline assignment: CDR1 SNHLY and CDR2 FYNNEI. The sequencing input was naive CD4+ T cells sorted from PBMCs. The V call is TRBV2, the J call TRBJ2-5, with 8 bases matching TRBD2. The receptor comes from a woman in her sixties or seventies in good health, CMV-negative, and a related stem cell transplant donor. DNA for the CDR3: TGTGCCAGCAGCGGGAGGGCGGGAGAGACCCAGTACTTC. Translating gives CASSGRAGETQYF.